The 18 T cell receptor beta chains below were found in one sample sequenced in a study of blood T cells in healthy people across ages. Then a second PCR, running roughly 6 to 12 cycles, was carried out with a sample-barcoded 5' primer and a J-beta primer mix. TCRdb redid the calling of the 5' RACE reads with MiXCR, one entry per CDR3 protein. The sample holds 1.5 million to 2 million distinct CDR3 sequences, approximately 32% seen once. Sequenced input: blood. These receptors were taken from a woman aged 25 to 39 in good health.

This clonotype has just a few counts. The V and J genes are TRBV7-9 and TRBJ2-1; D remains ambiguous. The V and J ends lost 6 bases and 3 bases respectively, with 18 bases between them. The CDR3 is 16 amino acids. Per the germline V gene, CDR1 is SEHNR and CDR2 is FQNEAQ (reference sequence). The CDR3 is CASSSDRALFYNEQFF. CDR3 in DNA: TGTGCCAGCAGTTCGGACCGGGCCCTATTCTACAATGAGCAGTTCTTC. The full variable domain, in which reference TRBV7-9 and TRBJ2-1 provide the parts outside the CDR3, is DTGVSQNPRHKITKRGQNVTFRCDPISEHNRLYWYRQTLGQGPEFLTYFQNEAQLEKSRLLSDRFSAERPKGSFSTLEIQRTEQGDSAMYLCASSSDRALFYNEQFFGPGTRLTVL.

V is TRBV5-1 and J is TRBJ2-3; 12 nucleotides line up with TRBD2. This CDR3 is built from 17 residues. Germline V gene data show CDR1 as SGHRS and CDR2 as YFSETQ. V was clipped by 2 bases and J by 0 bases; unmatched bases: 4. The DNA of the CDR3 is TGCGCCAGCAGCTTCCGGACTAGCGGGGATAGCACAGATACGCAGTATTTT. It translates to CASSFRTSGDSTDTQYF.

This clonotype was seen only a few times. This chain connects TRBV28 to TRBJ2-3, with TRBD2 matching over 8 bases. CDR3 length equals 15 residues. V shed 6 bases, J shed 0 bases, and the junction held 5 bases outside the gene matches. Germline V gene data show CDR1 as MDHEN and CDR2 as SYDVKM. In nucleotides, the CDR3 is TGTGCCAGCAGCATACTAGCGGCTAGCACAGATACGCAGTATTTT. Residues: CASSILAASTDTQYF.

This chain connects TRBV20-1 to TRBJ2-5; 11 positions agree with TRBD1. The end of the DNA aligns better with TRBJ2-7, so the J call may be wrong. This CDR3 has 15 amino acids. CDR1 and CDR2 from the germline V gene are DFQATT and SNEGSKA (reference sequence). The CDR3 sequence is CSAREGQGVAYEQYF. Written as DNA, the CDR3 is TGCAGTGCTAGAGAGGGACAGGGGGTAGCCTACGAGCAGTACTTC.

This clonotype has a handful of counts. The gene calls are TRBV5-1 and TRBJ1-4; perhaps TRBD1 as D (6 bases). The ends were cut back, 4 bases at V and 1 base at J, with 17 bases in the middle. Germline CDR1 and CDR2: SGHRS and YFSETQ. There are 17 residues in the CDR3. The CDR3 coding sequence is TGCGCCAGCAGCGATCAACAGGGAGGGGTAACTAATGAAAAACTGTTTTTT. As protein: CASSDQQGGVTNEKLFF.

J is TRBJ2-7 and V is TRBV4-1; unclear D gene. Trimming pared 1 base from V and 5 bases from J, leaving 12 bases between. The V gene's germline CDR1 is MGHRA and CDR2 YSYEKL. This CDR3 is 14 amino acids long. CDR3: CASSQVTHRHEQYF. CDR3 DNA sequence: TGCGCCAGCAGCCAAGTGACCCATAGGCACGAGCAGTACTTC.

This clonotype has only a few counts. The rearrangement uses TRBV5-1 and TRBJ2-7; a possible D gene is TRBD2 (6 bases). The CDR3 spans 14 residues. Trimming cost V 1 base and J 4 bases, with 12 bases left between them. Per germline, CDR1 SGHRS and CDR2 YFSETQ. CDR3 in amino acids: CASSLNVGGYEQYF. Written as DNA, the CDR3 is TGCGCCAGCAGCTTGAATGTCGGGGGTTACGAGCAGTACTTC.

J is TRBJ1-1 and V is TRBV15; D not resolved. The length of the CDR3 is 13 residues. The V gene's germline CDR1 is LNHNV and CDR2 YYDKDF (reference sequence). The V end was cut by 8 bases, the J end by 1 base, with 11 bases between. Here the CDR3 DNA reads TGTGCCACCGCGCCCGGACGGAACACTGAAGCTTTCTTT. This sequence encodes CATAPGRNTEAFF.

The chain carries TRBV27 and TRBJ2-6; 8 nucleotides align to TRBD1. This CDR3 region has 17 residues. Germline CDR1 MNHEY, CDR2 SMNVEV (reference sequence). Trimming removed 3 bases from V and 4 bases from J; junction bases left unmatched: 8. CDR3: CASSFGQGLSGANVLTF. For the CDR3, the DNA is TGTGCCAGCAGTTTCGGACAGGGCTTATCCGGGGCCAACGTCCTGACTTTC. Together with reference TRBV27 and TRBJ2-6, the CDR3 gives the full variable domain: EAQVTQNPRYLITVTGKKLTVTCSQNMNHEYMSWYRQDPGLGLRQIYYSMNVEVTDKGDVPEGYKVSRKEKRNFPLILESPSPNQTSLYFCASSFGQGLSGANVLTFGAGSRLTVL.

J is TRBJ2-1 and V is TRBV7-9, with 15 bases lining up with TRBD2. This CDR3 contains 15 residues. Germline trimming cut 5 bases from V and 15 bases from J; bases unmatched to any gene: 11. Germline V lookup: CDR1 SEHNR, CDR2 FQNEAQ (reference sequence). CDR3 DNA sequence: TGTGCCAGCAGCAAAAACGGACTAGCGGGAGGGGAGTCGTTCTTC. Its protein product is CASSKNGLAGGESFF.

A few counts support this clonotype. The DNA for the CDR3 is TGTGCCAGCAGCCTCCGGACCCAGAACACTGAAGCTTTCTTT. This translates into CASSLRTQNTEAFF. V gene TRBV7-9 combines with J gene TRBJ1-1; D gene uncertain. The CDR3 is made up of 14 amino acids. Per the germline V gene, CDR1 is SEHNR and CDR2 is FQNEAQ (reference sequence). V was clipped by 5 bases and J by 1 base, with 11 bases between them.

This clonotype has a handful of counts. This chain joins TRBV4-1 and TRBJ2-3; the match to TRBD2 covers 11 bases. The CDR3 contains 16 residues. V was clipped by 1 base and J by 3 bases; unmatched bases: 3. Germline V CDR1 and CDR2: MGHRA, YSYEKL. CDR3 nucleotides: TGCGCCAGCAGCCAAGTACTAGCGGGGGTGACAGATACGCAGTATTTT. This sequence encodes CASSQVLAGVTDTQYF.

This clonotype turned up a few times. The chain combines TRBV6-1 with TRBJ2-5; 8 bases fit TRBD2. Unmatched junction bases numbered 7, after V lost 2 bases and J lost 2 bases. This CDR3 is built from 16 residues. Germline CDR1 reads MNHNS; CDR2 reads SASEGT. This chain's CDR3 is CASSEPRRGAQETQYF. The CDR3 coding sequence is TGTGCCAGCAGTGAACCTAGGCGGGGGGCACAAGAGACCCAGTACTTC.

The CDR3 DNA is TGTGCCAGCAGCTTAGGTAGGGCTACTAGCGGGAGTAGGTATGAGCAGTTCTTC. Its translation: CASSLGRATSGSRYEQFF. The chain employs TRBV7-9 and TRBJ2-1; 11 bases map to TRBD2. The CDR3 loop spans 18 amino acids. Germline V gene sequence: CDR1 SEHNR, CDR2 FQNEAQ (reference sequence). V lost 1 base, J lost 8 bases, and 13 bases stayed unmatched.

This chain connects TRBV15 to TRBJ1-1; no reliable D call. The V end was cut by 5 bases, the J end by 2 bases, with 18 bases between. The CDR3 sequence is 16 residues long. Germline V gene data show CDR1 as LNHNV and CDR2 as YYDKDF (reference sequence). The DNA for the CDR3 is TGTGCCACCAGCGAGACCCGGGCCCCTACAAACACTGAAGCTTTCTTT. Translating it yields CATSETRAPTNTEAFF.

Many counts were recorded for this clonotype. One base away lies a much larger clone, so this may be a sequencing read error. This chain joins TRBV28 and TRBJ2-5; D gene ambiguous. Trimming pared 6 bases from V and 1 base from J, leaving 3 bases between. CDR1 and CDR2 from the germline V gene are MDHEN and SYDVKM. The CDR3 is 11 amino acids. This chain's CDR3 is CASRSQETQYF. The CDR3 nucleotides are TGTGCCAGCAGATCCCAAGAGACCCAGTACTTC. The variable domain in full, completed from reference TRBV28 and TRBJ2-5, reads DVKVTQSSRYLVKRTGEKVFLECVQDMDHENMFWYRQDPGLGLRLIYFSYDVKMKEKGDIPEGYSVSREKKERFSLILESASTNQTSMYLCASRSQETQYFGPGTRLLVL.

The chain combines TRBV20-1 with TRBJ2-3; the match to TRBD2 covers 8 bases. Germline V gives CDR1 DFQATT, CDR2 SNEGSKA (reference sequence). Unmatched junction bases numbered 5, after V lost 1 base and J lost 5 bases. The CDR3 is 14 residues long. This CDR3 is CSARARLAGDTQYF. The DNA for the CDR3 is TGCAGTGCTAGAGCAAGGCTAGCGGGAGATACGCAGTATTTT.

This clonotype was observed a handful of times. The CDR3 protein is CASSDTRLAGGLTQYF. CDR3 nucleotides: TGTGCCAGCAGTGACACGAGACTAGCGGGGGGTCTGACGCAGTATTTT. This chain joins TRBV6-2 or TRBV6-3 and TRBJ2-3; 13 nucleotides agree with TRBD2. Germline CDR1 reads MNHEY; CDR2 reads SVGEGT. V lost 5 bases and J lost 9; bases outside the gene matches: 11. The CDR3 runs to 16 residues.